This TCR beta chain was observed in a study of T cell responses to AZD1222 COVID-19 vaccine (TCRdb year 2021). Study-level background: Because spike-specific TCR depth and breadth did not differ between the two schedules, AZD1222 recipients who got a second dose at roughly 4 weeks were pooled with those who got a second dose at roughly 12 weeks. Trial participants were enrolled into age subgroups of 18-55, 56-69 and 70-plus years, which contained approximately 150, 28 and 58 TCR-sequenced participants, respectively. A total of about 230 trial participants underwent TCR sequencing, of whom some 210 received two doses of AZD1222 and 26 received two doses of the MenACWY control vaccine. The research as a whole found: Nearly half of unique spike-specific TCRs reportedly recognized epitopes outside regions mutated in the B.1.351 and B.1.1.7 variants. Participants were mostly white British and included more females than males, and it was suggested by the authors that clonal diversity may have been underestimated. A significant rise in spike-specific TCR breadth and depth was observed after two AZD1222 doses relative to day 0 and relative to MenACWY recipients. In the small 56-69-year group, the increase in depth fell short of significance, most likely because of low power. Because no day 14 peak-response samples were available, repertoires were characterized only after the peak T cell response. The vaccine-associated CD4 TCRs covered the entire spike protein, and the dominant responses fell in regions 160-218 and 743-854. Only five to seven AZD1222 recipients were SARS-CoV-2 seropositive at baseline, limiting conclusions about previously exposed vaccinees.

The CDR3 regions of human TCRbeta chains were analyzed by immunosequencing. Per the source publication's procedure: Repertoire TCRs were checked for matches against a reference library of SARS-CoV-2-specific TCRs that had been generated using the MIRA antigen-specificity platform. Breadth was defined as the fraction of unique TCRs that were SARS-CoV-2-associated. Depth was defined as the fraction of total T cells that were SARS-CoV-2-associated. Using the MIRA data, each spike-specific TCR was mapped to the spike region that the TCR reacts to and placed in a CD4 or CD8 class. Log10-transformed breadth and depth values were compared by one-way ANOVA with Sidak's multiple comparisons tests. Entries here come from immuneACCESS through TCRdb and include only in-frame sequences with V and J called. Some clones fail to appear in such tables; in the studies checked, an unresolved V gene covers under half of the shortfall, and the cause of the remainder is unknown. The D gene and trimming were derived from the DNA, and the V and J assignments and clone size from that table. Recorded for this sample are about 150,000 clones; about 90% of them occurred a single time. About 5.3% of the sample comes from the top ten.

A remark on this clone: The antigen it recognizes is unknown. No base qualities exist here, and no much larger clone lies one base off it.

Including the terminal cysteine and phenylalanine, the CDR3 comprises 13 residues. The sequence is cut down to CDR3 DNA, 39 bases in frame from base 1. CDR1 and CDR2, per the germline V gene, are SGHTA and FQGNSA. Relative to germline, V is 0 bases shorter and J is 5 bases shorter, with 5 bases between their ends. The sample's time point label, decoded: baseline before first vaccination. Vaccinee samples were obtained from the UK trials COV001 and COV002, which included a single-blind randomized controlled phase 2/3 trial of AZD1222 (ChAdOx1 nCoV-19) in healthy adults. For TCRbeta chain sequencing, PBMC samples from trial participants were taken at day 0 and at day 28 after the second dose.

This sequence uses TRBV7-2 and TRBJ1-5, with the D gene too uncertain to name. This sample comprised peripheral blood, obtained on day 0 of AZD1222 vaccination. The sequence was obtained from an adult in good health. CDR3 sequence: CASSLATYQPQHF. In nucleotide form, the sequence is TGTGCCAGCAGCTTAGCCACCTATCAGCCCCAGCATTTT. Reference TRBV7-2 and TRBJ1-5 proteins supply the regions before and after the CDR3; the full variable domain is: GAGVSQSPSNKVTEKGKDVELRCDPISGHTALYWYRQSLGQGLEFLIYFQGNSAPDKSGLPSDRFSAERTGGSVSTLTIQRTQQEDSAVYLCASSLATYQPQHFGDGTRLSIL.